A single count supports the clone carrying this TCR beta chain. Its specificity is not known. Naive CD8 cells were CD45RO-negative, positively selected for CCR7, excluding terminally differentiated effector memory CD45RA+ cells. This sample stems from a study of shared clonotypes between healthy human individuals. General study results and limits: Clonotype sharing across a few donors was observed for roughly 5% of naive CD4 clonotypes.

Data came from immunoSEQ multiplex PCR; TCRdb stores just in-frame clones and leaves some out. The sample holds about 1,900,000 clones, just under 95% seen once. Germline V gene data show CDR1 as SNHLY and CDR2 as FYNNEI. With V trimmed by 6 bases and J by 5 bases, 7 bases remained unmatched. CDR3 size: 15 residues. This receptor was taken from a man younger than 35 in good health. Specimen: naive CD8+ T cells sorted from blood. The gene calls are TRBV2 and TRBJ2-1; 10 bases map to TRBD2. CDR3 loop: CASRDSGGANNEQFF. In DNA, the CDR3 is TGTGCCAGCAGGGACAGCGGGGGGGCCAACAATGAGCAGTTCTTC.